This is a list of T cell receptor beta chains from one sample in a study of response to subunit inactivated influenza vaccine. TCRdb redid the calling of the RT-PCR reads with MiXCR, one entry per CDR3 protein. The sample lists 450,000 to 550,000 distinct CDR3 sequences, 25% occurring once. Here the sequenced sample was CD4+ T cells sorted from PBMCs, taken 5 days after vaccination. The receptors shown here come from a man aged 45-60 years who received an inactivated influenza vaccine. The CDR3 runs from the conserved cysteine through the conserved F or W. D genes are given only for firm matches.

cdr3_length j_call v_call d_call cdr3_aa
14 TRBJ2-3 TRBV7-2 NA CASSLDPSTDTQYF
14 TRBJ1-1 TRBV20-1 TRBD1 CSARDPRGSTEAFF
15 TRBJ1-5 TRBV12-3/TRBV12-4 NA CASSLVGASNQPQHF
16 TRBJ2-3 TRBV5-1 NA CASSLFGQQATDTQYF
13 TRBJ2-4 TRBV12-3/TRBV12-4 TRBD2 CASRLAGGPLQYF
15 TRBJ2-7 TRBV4-2 NA CASSQTGTGTEEQYF
13 TRBJ2-7 TRBV5-1 NA CASSFSSAYEQYF
15 TRBJ2-3 TRBV6-1 TRBD2 CASSKLAGVTDTQYF
15 TRBJ2-2 TRBV5-1 TRBD1 CASSPSLTGTGGLFF
17 TRBJ2-7 TRBV29-1 TRBD1 CSVALLTGTGLHYEQYF
14 TRBJ2-3 TRBV7-2 NA CASSFLDSTDTQYF
15 TRBJ2-4 TRBV7-2 NA CASSGQMVAKNIQYF
12 TRBJ2-7 TRBV20-1 NA CSARSSSYEQYF
15 TRBJ1-2 TRBV20-1 TRBD1 CSASATGTGGFGYTF
16 TRBJ1-2 TRBV6-5 NA CASSYAHSGEVYGYTF
15 TRBJ1-2 TRBV19 TRBD1 CASSRDRGTRYGYTF
11 TRBJ1-4 TRBV29-1 NA CSVGDNEKLFF
14 TRBJ2-1 TRBV30 NA CAWSVLRASNEQFF
14 TRBJ2-5 TRBV9 NA CASSVDPQQETQYF
15 TRBJ2-7 TRBV4-3 TRBD1 CASSQENRGFYEQYF
13 TRBJ2-2 TRBV5-1 NA CASSGQNTGELFF
15 TRBJ2-7 TRBV2 TRBD1 CASSALTGTSYEQYF
17 TRBJ1-1 TRBV7-2 TRBD1 CASSLAGTGLSGTEAFF
15 TRBJ2-2 TRBV20-1 NA CSAAAGHDITGELFF
15 TRBJ2-7 TRBV15 TRBD1 CATRSGTGNIYEQYF
15 TRBJ1-5 TRBV19 NA CASSTPGHINQPQHF
13 TRBJ2-5 TRBV6-2/TRBV6-3 NA CASRRASQETQYF
15 TRBJ2-2 TRBV12-3/TRBV12-4 TRBD2 CASSLRLAGVGELFF
17 TRBJ2-5 TRBV4-3 NA CASSQDLRPGFQETQYF
17 TRBJ2-5 TRBV28 NA CASSPRRWGSRQETQYF
14 TRBJ2-7 TRBV7-9 TRBD2 CASGPGRFSYEQYF
15 TRBJ1-1 TRBV4-3 NA CASSPTTGRGTEAFF
17 TRBJ2-4 TRBV28 NA CASSLISGGSAKNIQYF
15 TRBJ2-1 TRBV10-3 TRBD2 CAIRAGGRSYNEQFF
14 TRBJ2-7 TRBV29-1 TRBD2 CSVVGRLAGDEQYF
11 TRBJ2-7 TRBV10-3 NA CAISGQGPPYF
15 TRBJ2-3 TRBV11-1 TRBD1 CASSLALQGADTQYF
14 TRBJ2-3 TRBV5-5 NA CASSYRDLTDTQYF
13 TRBJ1-1 TRBV12-3/TRBV12-4 NA CASTPNIFTEAFF
15 TRBJ2-1 TRBV12-3/TRBV12-4 TRBD1 CASSSRTGGYNEQFF
13 TRBJ2-3 TRBV29-1 NA CSVARDSGDTQYF